The 30 T cell receptor beta chains below come from one sample, sequenced in a study of cytomegalovirus exposure and HLA in healthy donors. PCR employed 60 Vbeta and 13 Jbeta primers. The assay was immunoSEQ multiplex PCR, and TCRdb's table has in-frame clones only and misses some. The sample includes about 150,000 clones, more than 9.5% of them seen just once. The sample comprised PBMCs. The receptors stem from a man between 45 and 60 years old in good health and CMV-seronegative.

V and J are TRBV28 and TRBJ2-7, with 8 nucleotides matching TRBD1. The CDR3 runs to 16 residues. Trimming removed 7 bases from V and 7 bases from J; junction bases left unmatched: 18. The germline gives CDR1 MDHEN, CDR2 SYDVKM. The CDR3 region is CASTLPGGQGEREQYF. The CDR3 DNA follows: TGTGCCAGCACTTTGCCCGGCGGACAGGGAGAGAGGGAGCAGTACTTC.

This clone has just a few counts. The genes are TRBV5-1 and TRBJ1-1; tentative D call: TRBD1 (6 bases). V lost 4 bases and J lost 4, with 17 bases in between. This CDR3 contains 15 residues. Looked up from germline, CDR1 is SGHRS and CDR2 is YFSETQ. CDR3 sequence (DNA): TGCGCCAGCAGCCCCGAAAAGGGGGTCACCACTGAAGCTTTCTTT. Translation: CASSPEKGVTTEAFF.

The chain carries TRBV6-4 and TRBJ2-7, with 7 bases matching TRBD1. The germline CDR1 and CDR2 sequences are MRHNA and SNTAGT. Germline trimming cut 2 bases from V and 3 bases from J; bases unmatched to any gene: 10. CDR3 length: 16 amino acids. CDR3 in DNA: TGTGCCAGCAGTGACGCCCCCGGGACAGTACACTACGAGCAGTACTTC. Encoded protein: CASSDAPGTVHYEQYF.

The gene calls are TRBV7-3 and TRBJ1-5; 7 bases align to TRBD1. The CDR3 totals 13 residues. Germline V gene sequence: CDR1 SGHTA, CDR2 FQGTGA. The ends lost 5 bases at V and 8 bases at J; junction bases unmatched: 6. The CDR3 here is CASSPSDREPQHF. CDR3 sequence (DNA): TGTGCCAGCAGCCCCAGCGACAGGGAGCCCCAGCATTTT.

The chain links TRBV28 to TRBJ1-2, with D possibly matching TRBD1 (5 bases). Germline values: CDR1 MDHEN, CDR2 SYDVKM. This CDR3 comprises 14 residues. The V end was cut by 6 bases, the J end by 8 bases, with 19 bases between. The CDR3 protein is CASSLGGVPKGYTF. CDR3 sequence (DNA): TGTGCCAGCAGCCTGGGGGGGGTGCCCAAGGGCTACACCTTC.

In this sample, this clone turned up a few times. The chain employs TRBV4-1 and TRBJ1-4, with D hard to call. The CDR3 length is 16 residues. Germline V gene lookup returns CDR1 MGHRA and CDR2 YSYEKL. Trimming removed 0 bases from V and 7 bases from J, with 15 bases in between. CDR3 coding DNA: TGCGCCAGCAGCCAAGAAGGAGGGCAGTCCGGTGAAAAACTGTTTTTT. This sequence encodes CASSQEGGQSGEKLFF.

This clone has just a few counts. The chain uses TRBV2 and TRBJ1-5; D is unclear. V dropped 6 bases and J dropped 0 bases, with 9 bases sitting between them. Germline V CDR1 and CDR2: SNHLY, FYNNEI. This CDR3 is 14 amino acids long. In nucleotides, the CDR3 is TGTGCCAGCAGCCAGACATTTAGCAATCAGCCCCAGCATTTT. This sequence encodes CASSQTFSNQPQHF.

Notes on this clone: This sample includes further DNA sequences coding for the same CDR3. This chain uses TRBV30 with TRBJ1-5, with D uncertain. CDR1 and CDR2 from the germline V gene are GTSNPN and SVGIG (reference sequence). Trimming pared 2 bases from V and 6 bases from J, leaving 14 bases between. The CDR3 sequence is 14 residues long. The CDR3 DNA sequence: TGTGCCTGGAGTCCACCCAAACGGAGTCAGCCCCAGCATTTT. Amino acid sequence: CAWSPPKRSQPQHF. Supplemented by reference TRBV30 and TRBJ1-5, the full variable domain reads SQTIHQWPATLVQPVGSPLSLECTVEGTSNPNLYWYRQAAGRGLQLLFYSVGIGQISSEVPQNLSASRPQDRQFILSSKKLLLSDSGFYLCAWSPPKRSQPQHFGDGTRLSIL.

The J gene is TRBJ2-5, the V gene TRBV5-1; the D gene is possibly TRBD1 (6 bases). Trimming removed 7 bases at V and 4 bases at J, with 26 bases between. CDR3 size: 17 residues. The germline gives CDR1 SGHRS, CDR2 YFSETQ. The CDR3 region has the DNA TGCGCCAGCCGACAGAACCCGGGACAAGCTCTGGGAGAGACCCAGTACTTC. It is translated as CASRQNPGQALGETQYF.

The V gene is TRBV28, the J gene TRBJ2-1; TRBD1 matches at 9 bases. Germline V gene lookup returns CDR1 MDHEN and CDR2 SYDVKM. The V gene end was trimmed by 3 bases and the J gene end by 9 bases; junction bases not matched to a gene: 9. This CDR3 spans 15 amino acids. CDR3 nucleotides: TGTGCCAGCAGTTTCTCGACAGGGGGGACGGGTGAGCAGTTCTTC. Its translation: CASSFSTGGTGEQFF.

The rearrangement uses TRBV30 and TRBJ1-5, with TRBD1 as a possible D gene (6 bases). The ends were cut back, 3 bases at V and 2 bases at J, with 20 bases in the middle. This CDR3 is 17 amino acids long. CDR1 and CDR2 from the germline V gene are GTSNPN and SVGIG (reference sequence). CDR3 DNA: TGTGCCTGGAGACAAGGAGGCAGGGGAGTAGGCAATCAGCCCCAGCATTTT. As protein: CAWRQGGRGVGNQPQHF.

Note on this clone: This sample also contains other DNA sequences that code for the same CDR3. The rearrangement links TRBV6-1 to TRBJ1-4; 7 bases match TRBD1. The trim removed 2 bases at V and 8 bases at J, leaving 11 bases unmatched. Per germline, CDR1 MNHNS and CDR2 SASEGT. The CDR3 is made up of 16 amino acids. The CDR3 nucleotides are TGTGCCAGCAGTGAACCCCTTCGGACAGGAGAGGAAAAACTGTTTTTT. Translating it yields CASSEPLRTGEEKLFF.

The chain has TRBV19 and TRBJ1-1, with a tentative D call TRBD1 (5 bases). The CDR3 loop spans 14 amino acids. In germline, CDR1 is LNHDA, CDR2 SQIVND (reference sequence). V shed 7 bases and J shed 1 base, with 13 bases lying between them. CDR3 amino acids: CASKPGHQNTEAFF. The CDR3 nucleotides are TGTGCCAGTAAACCAGGACACCAGAACACTGAAGCTTTCTTT.

In its sample, this clone was seen a few times. The chain carries TRBV25-1 and TRBJ2-1; 10 nucleotides line up with TRBD2. With 7 bases clipped from V and 9 bases from J, the junction kept 6 bases outside the gene matches. The CDR3 is made up of 13 amino acids. CDR1 and CDR2 (germline): MGHDK, SYGVNS. CDR3 protein: CASNIAGGVEQFF. For the CDR3, the DNA is TGTGCCAGCAACATAGCGGGAGGCGTTGAGCAGTTCTTC.

The chain joins TRBV10-3 to TRBJ1-6; D call uncertain. Germline loops: CDR1 ENHRY, CDR2 SYGVKD. The CDR3 has 15 residues. V was clipped by 0 bases and J by 3 bases, with 6 bases between them. The CDR3 DNA follows: TGTGCCATCAGTGAGTCCCAGGACTATAATTCACCCCTCCACTTT. Translation: CAISESQDYNSPLHF.

The chain has TRBV7-3 and TRBJ2-1; tentatively, D is TRBD1 (5 bases). The V end lost 4 bases, the J end lost 4 bases, and 11 bases lay between the germline ends. Germline CDR1 reads SGHTA; CDR2 reads FQGTGA. The CDR3 extends over 14 amino acids. DNA for the CDR3: TGTGCCAGCAGCTCCCCTCCAGGGTACAATGAGCAGTTCTTC. Its protein is CASSSPPGYNEQFF.

This chain links TRBV5-4 with TRBJ2-5; 13 bases are shared with TRBD2. Germline V gene lookup returns CDR1 SGHNT and CDR2 YYREEE (reference sequence). V dropped 4 bases and J dropped 5; count of bases not matched to a gene: 5. CDR3 size: 15 residues. CDR3 nucleotides: TGTGCCAGCAGCCCAGGACTAGCGGGGGTGGAGACCCAGTACTTC. This sequence encodes CASSPGLAGVETQYF.

This clone was counted a few times. The chain has TRBV18 and TRBJ2-3, with 7 bases identical to TRBD1. CDR3 length: 14 amino acids. CDR1 and CDR2 from the germline V gene are KGHSH and LQKENI. The V segment lost 3 bases and the J segment 2 bases; nucleotides outside the gene matches: 2. Written as DNA, the CDR3 is TGTGCCAGCTCACCGGGACAGTACACAGATACGCAGTATTTT. Protein sequence: CASSPGQYTDTQYF.

This clone was counted a few times. The chain uses TRBV7-2 and TRBJ1-2; tentatively, D is TRBD1 (6 bases). There are 14 residues in the CDR3. The germline V gene has CDR1 SGHTA and CDR2 FQGNSA. With 1 base removed from V and 5 bases from J, the gap between germline ends came to 11 bases. The CDR3 spells CASSLGGQLYGYTF. CDR3 nucleotide sequence: TGTGCCAGCAGCTTAGGTGGACAGCTATATGGCTACACCTTC.

The chain links TRBV6-5 to TRBJ2-7; 8 bases fit TRBD1. Germline CDR1 is MNHEY and CDR2 is SVGAGI. J was trimmed by 2 bases and V by 10 bases; bases with no gene match: 7. The CDR3 spans 13 residues. DNA of the CDR3: TGTGCCACGAAAGGACAGGGTACCTACGAGCAGTACTTC. This sequence encodes CATKGQGTYEQYF.

The rearrangement links TRBV30 to TRBJ1-1, with TRBD1 identical over 11 bases. The CDR3 spans 14 residues. V lost 4 bases and J lost 5; bases outside the gene matches: 6. CDR1 is GTSNPN and CDR2 is SVGIG in the germline V gene (reference sequence). The chain's CDR3 is CAWKGTGGLTEAFF. CDR3 DNA: TGTGCCTGGAAGGGGACAGGGGGTCTGACTGAAGCTTTCTTT.

A few counts support this clone. V usage is TRBV6-5 and J usage is TRBJ2-5; D gene unclear. Deletions cut 0 bases from V and 2 bases from J, with 4 bases between. The CDR3 spans 13 residues. Germline V gives CDR1 MNHEY, CDR2 SVGAGI. Here the CDR3 DNA reads TGTGCCAGCAGTTACTCCCATCAAGAGACCCAGTACTTC. Translated, it gives CASSYSHQETQYF.

This clone was counted between two and nine times. The V and J genes are TRBV11-2 and TRBJ1-1, with 8 positions matching TRBD1. The length of the CDR3 is 14 residues. In germline, CDR1 is SGHAT, CDR2 FQNNGV. V lost 1 base and J lost 6; bases outside the gene matches: 4. DNA of the CDR3: TGTGCCAGCAGCTTAGTACAGGGGGTCCCTGAAGCTTTCTTT. As protein: CASSLVQGVPEAFF.

The chain employs TRBV18 and TRBJ1-5; TRBD1 matches at 8 bases. CDR1 is KGHSH and CDR2 is LQKENI in the germline V gene. J lost 5 bases, V lost 5 bases, and 2 bases had no gene match. The CDR3 has 13 amino acids. The CDR3 protein is CASSGQGDQPQHF. Written as DNA, the CDR3 is TGTGCCAGCTCAGGACAGGGCGATCAGCCCCAGCATTTT. The full variable domain, rest sourced from reference TRBV18 and TRBJ1-5, is NAGVMQNPRHLVRRRGQEARLRCSPMKGHSHVYWYRQLPEEGLKFMVYLQKENIIDESGMPKERFSAEFPKEGPSILRIQQVVRGDSAAYFCASSGQGDQPQHFGDGTRLSIL.

This clone was counted between two and nine times. V usage is TRBV5-1 and J usage is TRBJ2-3; TRBD2 matches at 10 bases. The J segment lost 0 bases and the V segment lost 2 bases, leaving 3 bases of the junction unmatched. Germline V gene data show CDR1 as SGHRS and CDR2 as YFSETQ. This CDR3 has 16 residues. The CDR3 region is CASSLDSGRSTDTQYF. The CDR3 nucleotides read TGCGCCAGCAGCTTAGATAGCGGGAGGAGCACAGATACGCAGTATTTT.

The chain is built from TRBV7-3 and TRBJ2-1; D might be TRBD2 (5 bases). Germline lookup yields CDR1 SGHTA and CDR2 FQGTGA. V shed 5 bases and J shed 0 bases, with 14 bases lying between them. The CDR3 runs 16 residues. The CDR3 DNA is TGTGCCAGCAGCCTAGCCGGAGCTAGCTCCTACAATGAGCAGTTCTTC. The encoded protein is CASSLAGASSYNEQFF.

This clone was observed a few times. V usage is TRBV30 and J usage is TRBJ2-3, with D tentatively TRBD2 (5 bases). Trimming removed 2 bases from V and 2 bases from J, with 8 bases in between. The CDR3 covers 13 residues. Looked up from germline, CDR1 is GTSNPN and CDR2 is SVGIG (reference sequence). The CDR3 region is CAWSPGNTDTQYF. CDR3 DNA: TGTGCCTGGAGTCCGGGGAACACAGATACGCAGTATTTT.

V and J are TRBV30 and TRBJ2-1, with 13 positions matching TRBD2. Trimming removed 0 bases from V and 13 bases from J; junction bases left unmatched: 12. The CDR3 totals 16 residues. The germline CDR1 and CDR2 sequences are GTSNPN and SVGIG (reference sequence). CDR3 in amino acids: CAWSVGTSGKRGIQFF. The CDR3 DNA reads TGTGCCTGGAGTGTAGGGACTAGCGGGAAGAGGGGTATTCAGTTCTTC.

The chain combines TRBV18 with TRBJ2-1, with a tentative D call TRBD2 (5 bases). The germline gives CDR1 KGHSH, CDR2 LQKENI. CDR3 size: 16 residues. V was cut by 0 bases and J by 0 bases, with 9 bases left in between. Written as DNA, the CDR3 is TGTGCCAGCTCACCACCCAAGACTACCTCCTACAATGAGCAGTTCTTC. It specifies CASSPPKTTSYNEQFF.

The chain joins TRBV30 to TRBJ2-2; 10 nucleotides align to TRBD2. V lost 4 bases to trimming and J lost 2 bases; unmatched junction nucleotides: 7. The germline V gene has CDR1 GTSNPN and CDR2 SVGIG (reference sequence). There are 16 residues in the CDR3. The CDR3 sequence: CAWTLAGGFNTGELFF. CDR3 DNA: TGTGCCTGGACGTTAGCGGGGGGCTTCAACACCGGGGAGCTGTTTTTT. Based on the CDR3 plus reference TRBV30 and TRBJ2-2, the full variable domain is SQTIHQWPATLVQPVGSPLSLECTVEGTSNPNLYWYRQAAGRGLQLLFYSVGIGQISSEVPQNLSASRPQDRQFILSSKKLLLSDSGFYLCAWTLAGGFNTGELFFGEGSRLTVL.